This T cell receptor beta chain appears in the sequencing data of a study of vaccination and CD4 T cells after COVID-19. Study summary: Some control cultures received a CEFX pool, which served as the positive control. Others received an HIV-1 Nef pool or no peptide.

Researchers used the Oncomine TCR Beta short-read assay to sequence DNA from cultured CD4+ T cells. A single record per CDR3 protein comes from TCRdb applying MiXCR to the PCR reads. The sample records about 4,800 distinct CDR3 sequences, 78% being singletons. The CDR3 loop spans 15 amino acids. Trimming cost V 6 bases and J 2 bases, with 17 bases left between them. The germline V gene encodes CDR1 MDHEN and CDR2 SYDVKM. This clonotype was observed a handful of times. Its specificity is unknown. The treatment: roughly nine-day PBMC culture with coronavirus spike peptide pools or control peptides (ViraFEST assay).

Sequenced input: CD4+ T cells from blood, cultured in vitro. The rearrangement links TRBV28 to TRBJ2-7; a possible D gene is TRBD1 (6 bases). The TCR comes from a human donor who had recovered from COVID-19. The DNA for the CDR3 is TGTGCCAGCAGCCCCCCCGGGGACAAGGCCTACGAGCAGTACTTC. Translating gives CASSPPGDKAYEQYF. The whole variable domain, remainder taken from reference TRBV28 and TRBJ2-7, is DVKVTQSSRYLVKRTGEKVFLECVQDMDHENMFWYRQDPGLGLRLIYFSYDVKMKEKGDIPEGYSVSREKKERFSLILESASTNQTSMYLCASSPPGDKAYEQYFGPGTRLTVT.